The source of this TCR beta chain is a study of blood T cell repertoires in COVID-19. Per the germline V gene, CDR1 is WSHSY and CDR2 is SAAADI. Between the trimmed V and J ends, which lost 8 bases and 3 bases, there was a span of 8 bases. The CDR3 spans 12 residues. Authors' methods: Reference gene primer amplification gave nucleated cell count estimates. Sequencing used immunoSEQ multiplex PCR; TCRdb keeps in-frame clones, though not all of them. Clone size and the V and J calls come from that table; the DNA yielded D and trimming. The data contain about 15,000 clones, 88% of them seen just once; the ten biggest clones take up roughly 9%.

This chain connects TRBV10-2 to TRBJ2-1; weak D call: TRBD2 (5 bases). Specimen: peripheral blood. This sequence was found in a human donor in a cohort sampled during active COVID-19. Here the CDR3 reads CASLRDYNEQFF. The DNA of the CDR3 is TGCGCCAGCCTACGGGACTACAATGAGCAGTTCTTC.